A selection of T cell receptor beta chains follows, all from one sample in a study of CD8 T cells in Susac syndrome. One entry per CDR3 protein, called by TCRdb with MiXCR from the immunoSEQ multiplex PCR reads. The data hold about 210,000 distinct CDR3 sequences, with approximately 94% observed a single time. Material: CD4+ T cells from PBMCs. The receptors come from a human donor in good health. The CDR3 runs from the conserved cysteine through the conserved F or W. A D gene is named only where the DNA matches it firmly. Size is omitted from some rows. Given values are once, few, many or a class for expanded clones.

j_call d_call v_call clone_size cdr3_nt cdr3_aa
TRBJ2-1 NA TRBV5-1 NA TGCGCCAGCAGCTTGGACGGCGGGGCCCATGAGCAGTTCTTC CASSLDGGAHEQFF
TRBJ2-7 TRBD1 TRBV15 NA TGTGCCACCAGCAGACCGGACAGGGGCTACGAGCAGTACTTC CATSRPDRGYEQYF
TRBJ2-5 TRBD2 TRBV5-1 NA TGCGCCAGCAGCCCCTCGGGGGGGGAGGAGACCCAGTACTTC CASSPSGGEETQYF
TRBJ1-2 TRBD1 TRBV7-2 NA TGTGCCAGCAGCCAACCGGGACAGGCTTTCTACACCTTC CASSQPGQAFYTF
TRBJ2-5 NA TRBV5-4 NA TGTGCCAGCAGCTTTAAAGGGCCCGAGACCCAGTACTTC CASSFKGPETQYF
TRBJ1-6 TRBD1 TRBV6-1 NA TGTGCCAGCCGCGGACAGGGGGGTTCCTATAATTCACCCCTCCACTTT CASRGQGGSYNSPLHF
TRBJ2-5 NA TRBV20-1 NA TGCAGTGCTAGAGACAGTTACCAAGAGACCCAGTACTTC CSARDSYQETQYF
TRBJ1-6 NA TRBV19 NA TGTGCCAGTAGTATCCAGGGAGTCGGCTCACCCCTCCACTTT CASSIQGVGSPLHF
TRBJ2-5 TRBD2 TRBV6-1 NA TGTGCCATCGAAGCGGGGCAAGAGACCCAGTACTTC CAIEAGQETQYF
TRBJ2-3 TRBD2 TRBV27 NA TGTGCCAGCAGTTTATCGAGTAGCGGGGTACCAGATACGCAGTATTTT CASSLSSSGVPDTQYF
TRBJ1-1 NA TRBV27 NA TGTGCCAGTGGGATGACAACCTATGGAGGTGAAGCTTTCTTT CASGMTTYGGEAFF
TRBJ2-2 NA TRBV5-1 NA TGCGCCAGCAGCTTGCCAGGAAACACCGGGGAGCTGTTTTTT CASSLPGNTGELFF
TRBJ1-3 NA TRBV13 NA TGTGCCAGCAGCTTAGTAGGAAACACCATATATTTT CASSLVGNTIYF
TRBJ2-1 NA TRBV7-8 NA TGTGCCAGCAGCCTACACAATGAGCAGTTCTTC CASSLHNEQFF
TRBJ2-1 TRBD2 TRBV30 once TGTGCCTCCCAGGGACTAGCGGGGGAAACCTACAATGAGCAGTTCTTC CASQGLAGETYNEQFF
TRBJ2-2 TRBD2 TRBV4-3 NA TGCGCCAGCAGCCCTAGACTAGCGGGGGGGCCGGAGCTGTTTTTT CASSPRLAGGPELFF
TRBJ2-3 NA TRBV5-4 NA TGTGCCAGCAGCATCCGGGTCCCCAGAGCGGATACGCAGTATTTT CASSIRVPRADTQYF
TRBJ2-1 NA TRBV24-1 few TGTGCCACCAAGAGTACCCTCAATGAGCAGTTCTTC CATKSTLNEQFF
TRBJ1-2 NA TRBV30 NA TGTGCCTGGAGTAAGGGGGGCGCGGGCTATGGCTACACCTTC CAWSKGGAGYGYTF
TRBJ2-1 NA TRBV9 NA TGTGCCAGCAGCGTAGTCGGGGGTTACAATGAGCAGTTCTTC CASSVVGGYNEQFF
TRBJ2-2 TRBD1 TRBV28 NA TGTGCCAGCAGGGGGGGAGCGACAGGGGACACCGGGGAGCTGTTTTTT CASRGGATGDTGELFF
TRBJ2-2 NA TRBV3-1 once TGTGCCAGCAGCCAAGGCCACTCGAACACCGGGGAGCTGTTTTTT CASSQGHSNTGELFF
TRBJ1-6 NA TRBV4-3 NA TGCGCCAGCAGCCAAGATCATCTACTAAATTCACCCCTCCACTTT CASSQDHLLNSPLHF
TRBJ1-2 TRBD1 TRBV6-2/TRBV6-3 NA TGTGCCAGCAGAGCATCCGCGACAGGGGGCTATGGCTACACCTTC CASRASATGGYGYTF
TRBJ2-2 TRBD1 TRBV7-9 NA TGTGCCAGCAGCCATCTAACTACAGGGGGCACCGGGGAGCTGTTTTTT CASSHLTTGGTGELFF
TRBJ1-1 NA TRBV27 few TGTGCCAGCAGTTCCCCTGGGAGGAACACTGAAGCTTTCTTT CASSSPGRNTEAFF
TRBJ2-5 TRBD1 TRBV28 NA TGTGCCAGCAGACCGGACAGGGAAGAGACCCAGTACTTC CASRPDREETQYF
TRBJ1-1 TRBD1 TRBV2 NA TGTGCCAGCAGTGAAGAGGGCAGGGGGCCCCCTGAAGCTTTCTTT CASSEEGRGPPEAFF
TRBJ2-7 TRBD2 TRBV7-2 NA TGTGCCAGCAGCAATAGCGGGGGGCGAACCTACGAGCAGTACTTC CASSNSGGRTYEQYF
TRBJ2-7 NA TRBV9 once TGTGCCAGCAGCGTTACCGGGACGCCCTCCTACGAGCAGTACTTC CASSVTGTPSYEQYF
TRBJ1-5 TRBD1 TRBV30 NA TGTGCCTCTGGGACAGACCACAATCAGCCCCAGCATTTT CASGTDHNQPQHF
TRBJ2-2 NA TRBV29-1 NA TGCAGCGTTAACAGGAGGTCCGGGGAGCTGTTTTTT CSVNRRSGELFF
TRBJ1-1 NA TRBV5-4 NA TGTGCCAGCAGTTTAGGGAGGACTGAAGCTTTCTTT CASSLGRTEAFF
TRBJ2-5 NA TRBV29-1 NA TGCAGCGTTAAAGACACTATCTTAGAGACCCAGTACTTC CSVKDTILETQYF
TRBJ2-3 NA TRBV20-1 NA TGCAGTGCGCCGGGGTTAGGTGCAGATACGCAGTATTTT CSAPGLGADTQYF
TRBJ1-1 NA TRBV29-1 once TGCACCTTCCGGGGCCGGGGGAGGAACACTGAAGCTTTCTTT CTFRGRGRNTEAFF
TRBJ1-5 TRBD1 TRBV7-2 NA TGTGCCAGCAGCTCAAGGACAGGGTACAATCAGCCCCAGCATTTT CASSSRTGYNQPQHF
TRBJ1-3 NA TRBV25-1 NA TGTGCCAGCAGTACCACTGGGGGGACTGGAAACACCATATATTTT CASSTTGGTGNTIYF
TRBJ2-7 TRBD1 TRBV28 NA TGTGCCAGCAGTTTATTTGACAGGGGGTCAAAGCAGTACTTC CASSLFDRGSKQYF
TRBJ2-6 NA TRBV5-4 NA TGTGCCAGCAGCTCCCGAGTGACAGCGGACAACGTCCTGACTTTC CASSSRVTADNVLTF